This entry describes one T cell receptor beta chain. Antigen specificity is unknown. Trimming took off 2 bases at V and 5 bases at J, with 22 bases between the two ends. The germline V gene has CDR1 MNHEY and CDR2 SMNVEV (reference sequence). The CDR3 runs 18 residues. This record belongs to a study of shared clonotypes between healthy human individuals. Terminally differentiated effector memory CD45RA+ cells were excluded by CCR7 positive selection of CD45RO-negative cells. TCRdb keeps only in-frame clones here, not all; method: immunoSEQ multiplex PCR. The sample yields about 870,000 clones, 80% to 95% seen once. Study-wide results and limits: The study found lower generation probabilities in non-shared clonotypes than in those shared by all four donors. A handful of donors showed sharing of about 4.8% of naive CD4 clonotypes.

The V gene is TRBV27, the J gene TRBJ2-1, with D tentatively TRBD2 (5 bases). The TCR was taken from a man aged 25 to 40 in good health. Input material: naive CD8+ T cells sorted from blood. The CDR3 region is CASSLNEGMGLNDNEQFF. In DNA, the CDR3 is TGTGCCAGCAGTTTAAATGAGGGAATGGGTTTGAACGACAATGAGCAGTTCTTC.